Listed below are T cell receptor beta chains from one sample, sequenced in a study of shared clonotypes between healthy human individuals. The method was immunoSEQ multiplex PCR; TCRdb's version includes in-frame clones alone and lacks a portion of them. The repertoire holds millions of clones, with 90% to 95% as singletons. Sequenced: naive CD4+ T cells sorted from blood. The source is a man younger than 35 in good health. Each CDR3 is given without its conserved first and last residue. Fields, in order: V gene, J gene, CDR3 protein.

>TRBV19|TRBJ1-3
ASSGTGGVKNTIY
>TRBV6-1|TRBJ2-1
ASSATSGPIGNEQF
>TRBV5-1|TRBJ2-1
ASSAGTSGNNEQF
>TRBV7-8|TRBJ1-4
ASSLVREKLF
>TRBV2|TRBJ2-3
ASRREQGVTDTQY
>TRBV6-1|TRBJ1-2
ASSEHRMGGYT
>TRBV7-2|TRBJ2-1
ASSGGAFNEQF
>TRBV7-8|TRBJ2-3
ASSLGTSGTTDTQY
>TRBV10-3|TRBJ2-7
AISQDSVSYEQY
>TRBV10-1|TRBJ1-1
ASSERGLDTEAF
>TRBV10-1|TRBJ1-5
ASSESIRTGEHQPQH
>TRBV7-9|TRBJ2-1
ASSTSVTRQQF
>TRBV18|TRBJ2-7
ASSPDSRAEQY
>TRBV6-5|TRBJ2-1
ASRQLAGVNNEQF
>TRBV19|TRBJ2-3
ASSPDGRWGTDTQY
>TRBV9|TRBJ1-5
ASSVGEGGRNQPQH
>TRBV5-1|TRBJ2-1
ASSLVASSYNEQF
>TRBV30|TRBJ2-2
AWSVRTGFTGELF
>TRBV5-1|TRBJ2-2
ASSLTGANTGELF
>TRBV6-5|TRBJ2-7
ASSYSRTGGSHEQY
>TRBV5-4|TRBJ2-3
ASSSRGLTDTQY
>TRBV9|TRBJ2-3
ASSAAGTDTQY
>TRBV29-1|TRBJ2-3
SFETSGSTDTQY
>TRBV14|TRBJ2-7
ASSHNRVLEQY
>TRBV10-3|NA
AISEMPGVGYEQY
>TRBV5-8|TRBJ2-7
ASSLVGGPQLREQY
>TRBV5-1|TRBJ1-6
ASSSVQGAAGSPLH
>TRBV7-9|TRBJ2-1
ASSSGTRYGLF
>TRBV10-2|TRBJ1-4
ASADSIWEKLF
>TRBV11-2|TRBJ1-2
ASSLSGTGAGYT
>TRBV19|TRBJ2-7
ASSIRDRVF
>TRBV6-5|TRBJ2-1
ASSYGGNEQF
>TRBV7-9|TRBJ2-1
ASSLGWGRAWYNEQF
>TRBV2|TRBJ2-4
ASTGQEPNIQY
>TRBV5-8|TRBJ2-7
ASSPGQPTYYEQY
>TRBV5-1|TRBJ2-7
ASSLIYSSYEQY
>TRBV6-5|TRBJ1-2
ASSYTKQGYGYT
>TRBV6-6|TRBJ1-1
ASSYSRQANTEAF
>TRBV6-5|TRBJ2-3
ASSYSTGSDTQY
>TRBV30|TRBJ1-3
AWSVRKGVGNTIY
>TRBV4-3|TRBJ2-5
ASSPRTAGEGETQY
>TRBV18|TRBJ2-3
ASSPVASGVTDTQY
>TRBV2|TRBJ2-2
ASSRTGTEVGELF
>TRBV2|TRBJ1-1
ASSEQQPEAF
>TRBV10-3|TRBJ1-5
AISEGDRGVNQPQH
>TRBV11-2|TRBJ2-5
ASSKIVAIQETQY
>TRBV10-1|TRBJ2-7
ASSERLAGGPIYEQY
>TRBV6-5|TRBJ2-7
ASSRRGAGPYEQY
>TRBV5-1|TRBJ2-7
ASSFQNEQY
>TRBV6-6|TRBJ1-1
ASSYSIEATEAF